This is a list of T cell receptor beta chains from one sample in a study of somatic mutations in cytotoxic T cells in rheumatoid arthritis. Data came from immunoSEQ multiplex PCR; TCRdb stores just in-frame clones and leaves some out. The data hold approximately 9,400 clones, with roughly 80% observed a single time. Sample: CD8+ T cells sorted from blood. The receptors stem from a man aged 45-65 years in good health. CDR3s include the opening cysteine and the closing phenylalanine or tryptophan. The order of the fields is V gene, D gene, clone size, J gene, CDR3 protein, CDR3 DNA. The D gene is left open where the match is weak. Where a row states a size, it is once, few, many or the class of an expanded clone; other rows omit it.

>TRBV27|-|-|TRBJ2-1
CASSQATISYNEQFF
TGTGCCAGCAGCCAGGCAACGATCTCCTACAATGAGCAGTTCTTC
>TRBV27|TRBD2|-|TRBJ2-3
CASRQAGGTDTQYF
TGTGCCAGCAGGCAAGCGGGGGGGACAGATACGCAGTATTTT
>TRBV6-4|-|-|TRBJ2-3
CASSDGGDTDTQYF
TGTGCCAGCAGTGACGGGGGCGACACAGATACGCAGTATTTT
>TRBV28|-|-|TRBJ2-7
CASSFRSTRPAYEQYF
TGTGCCAGCAGTTTTCGGTCGACACGACCTGCCTACGAGCAGTACTTC
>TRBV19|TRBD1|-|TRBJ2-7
CASSIATGEKQYF
TGTGCCAGTAGTATAGCGACAGGGGAAAAGCAGTACTTC
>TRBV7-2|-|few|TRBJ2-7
CASSFPGGGSYEQYF
TGTGCCAGCAGCTTCCCAGGGGGAGGCTCCTACGAGCAGTACTTC
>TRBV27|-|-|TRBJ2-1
CASGITRNNEQFF
TGTGCCAGCGGGATAACTAGAAACAATGAGCAGTTCTTC
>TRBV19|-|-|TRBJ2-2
CASSIGRVFATGELFF
TGTGCCAGTAGTATAGGTCGGGTTTTCGCCACCGGGGAGCTGTTTTTT
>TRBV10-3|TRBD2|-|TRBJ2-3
CAISESRRTSGETDTQYF
TGTGCCATCAGTGAGTCGAGGCGGACTAGCGGGGAGACAGATACGCAGTATTTT
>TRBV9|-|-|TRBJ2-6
CASSSGGRGLGANVLTF
TGTGCCAGCAGTTCCGGGGGGCGCGGTCTTGGGGCCAACGTCCTGACTTTC
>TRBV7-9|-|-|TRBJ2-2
CASSLDGGTNTGELFF
TGTGCCAGCAGCTTAGATGGGGGGACGAACACCGGGGAGCTGTTTTTT
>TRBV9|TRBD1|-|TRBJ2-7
CASSVGQDRTYEQYF
TGTGCCAGCAGCGTCGGACAGGACCGAACCTACGAGCAGTACTTC